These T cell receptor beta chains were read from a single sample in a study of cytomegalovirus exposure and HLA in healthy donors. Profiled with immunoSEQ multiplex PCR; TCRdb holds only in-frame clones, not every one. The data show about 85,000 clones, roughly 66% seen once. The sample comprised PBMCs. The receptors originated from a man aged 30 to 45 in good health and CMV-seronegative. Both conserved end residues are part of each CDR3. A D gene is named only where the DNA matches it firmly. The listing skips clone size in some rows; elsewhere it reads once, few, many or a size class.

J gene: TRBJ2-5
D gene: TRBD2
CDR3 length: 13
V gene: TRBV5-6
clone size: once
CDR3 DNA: TGTGCCAGCAGCGGGGGACTAGCGGGAGGGTGGTACTTC
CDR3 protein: CASSGGLAGGWYF

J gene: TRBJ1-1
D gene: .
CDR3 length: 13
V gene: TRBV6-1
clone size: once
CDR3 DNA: TGTGCCAGCTACAGGGCGGAAAACACTGAGGCTTTCTTT
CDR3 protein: CASYRAENTEAFF

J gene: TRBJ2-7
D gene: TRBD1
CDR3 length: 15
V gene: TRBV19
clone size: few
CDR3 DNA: TGTGCCAGTAGCCTCGGACAGGGGCGAATCTACGAGCAGTACTTC
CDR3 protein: CASSLGQGRIYEQYF

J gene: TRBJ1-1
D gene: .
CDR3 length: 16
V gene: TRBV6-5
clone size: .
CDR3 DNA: TGTGCCAGCAGTTACTCTTATGACAAGGAGGACACTGAAGCTTTCTTT
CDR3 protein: CASSYSYDKEDTEAFF

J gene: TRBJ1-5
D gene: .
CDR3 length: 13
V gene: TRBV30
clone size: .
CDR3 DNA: TGTGCCTGGAGTAAAGGGAGGGATCAGCCCCAGCATTTT
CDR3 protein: CAWSKGRDQPQHF

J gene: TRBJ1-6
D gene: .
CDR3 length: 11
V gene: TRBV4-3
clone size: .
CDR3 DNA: TGCGCCAGCAGCCAAGGGGGCCCCCTCCACTTT
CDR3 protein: CASSQGGPLHF

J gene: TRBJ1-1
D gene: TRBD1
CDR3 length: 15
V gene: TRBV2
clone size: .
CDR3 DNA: TGTGCCAGCAGGACGAACAGGGGCGGAAACACTGAAGCTTTCTTT
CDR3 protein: CASRTNRGGNTEAFF

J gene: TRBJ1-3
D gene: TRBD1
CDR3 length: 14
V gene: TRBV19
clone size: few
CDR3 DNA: TGTGCCAGTAGTAACAGGGGGCGAGGAAACACCATATATTTT
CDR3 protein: CASSNRGRGNTIYF

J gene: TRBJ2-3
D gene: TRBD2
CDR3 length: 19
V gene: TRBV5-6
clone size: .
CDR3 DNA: TGTGCCAGCAACTCTTTACTAGCGGGGGGGCCAATCAGCACAGATACGCAGTATTTT
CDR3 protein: CASNSLLAGGPISTDTQYF

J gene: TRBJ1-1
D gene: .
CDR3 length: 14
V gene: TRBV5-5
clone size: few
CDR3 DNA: TGTGCCAGCAGCTTGTTACAGCTGAACACTGAAGCTTTCTTT
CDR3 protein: CASSLLQLNTEAFF